This is a list of T cell receptor beta chains from one sample in a study of CD8+ T cells in alopecia areata. Profiled with immunoSEQ multiplex PCR; TCRdb holds only in-frame clones, not every one. Here the sample spans around 160,000 clones, more than 75% being singletons. Here the sequenced sample was CD8+ T cells sorted from blood, taken at week 0. Receptors originate from a human donor with alopecia areata. Both conserved end residues are part of each CDR3. The size of a clone is reported for some rows only, either as once, few or many, or as a class for expanded clones.

cdr3_aa	cdr3_length	clone_size	v_call	j_call
CASSLGLAETQYF	13	NA	TRBV7-9	TRBJ2-5
CASSLYRGRDNEQFF	15	NA	TRBV14	TRBJ2-1
CASSWTGLGNQPQHF	15	NA	TRBV5-5	TRBJ1-5
CASSRQYSGANVLTF	15	NA	TRBV11-2	TRBJ2-6
CSVEGVGNEQFF	12	NA	TRBV29-1	TRBJ2-1
CASSLVGPSSYEQYF	15	NA	TRBV5-6	TRBJ2-7
CASSQDLGAGTNSKYF	16	NA	TRBV4-1	TRBJ2-7
CASSPGTSDTDTQYF	15	once	TRBV5-1	TRBJ2-3
CASSLGPQGILPYEQYF	17	NA	TRBV7-2	TRBJ2-7
CSVTPPGTDTQYF	13	NA	TRBV29-1	TRBJ2-3
CASSSNTYEQYF	12	once	TRBV11-2	TRBJ2-7
CASSVLIGRDYGYTF	15	NA	TRBV6-1	TRBJ1-2
CSVATDGTDTQYF	13	NA	TRBV29-1	TRBJ2-3
CSVEMTSGFVNEQFF	15	NA	TRBV29-1	TRBJ2-1
CASGPGTGGTDTQYF	15	NA	TRBV12-5	TRBJ2-3
CASSQVRGHEQFF	13	NA	TRBV4-1	TRBJ2-1
CASSLGTHNTEAFF	14	NA	TRBV11-2	TRBJ1-1
CAWLAQDNSYNEQFF	15	NA	TRBV2	TRBJ2-1
CASKWASLNTEAFF	14	NA	TRBV21-1	TRBJ1-1
CATGQGASTGELFF	14	NA	TRBV6-5	TRBJ2-2
CASRYNGQGSERGYTF	16	NA	TRBV7-9	TRBJ1-2
CASSGGQGSYEQYF	14	NA	TRBV5-1	TRBJ2-7
CAWSLVGGQGNEQFF	15	NA	TRBV30	TRBJ2-1
CASSPITLSGNEQFF	15	NA	TRBV4-1	TRBJ2-1
CASSQGGGYTEAFF	14	NA	TRBV14	TRBJ1-1
CASSPDSNEQYF	12	NA	TRBV7-9	TRBJ2-7
CSVLFSGYNEQFF	13	few	TRBV29-1	TRBJ2-1
CSVDSPGSYEQYF	13	NA	TRBV29-1	TRBJ2-7
CATRQGENTGELFF	14	NA	TRBV10-3	TRBJ2-2
CASSDTGLAGAVGVPYEQYF	20	NA	TRBV5-4	TRBJ2-7
CASSEGADTDTQYF	14	once	TRBV10-2	TRBJ2-3
CASSVATGGGVSTGELFF	18	NA	TRBV9	TRBJ2-2
CASSHSSGRAANEQYF	16	NA	TRBV4-1	TRBJ2-7
CASSLAKTSGGHGYTF	16	NA	TRBV7-8	TRBJ1-2